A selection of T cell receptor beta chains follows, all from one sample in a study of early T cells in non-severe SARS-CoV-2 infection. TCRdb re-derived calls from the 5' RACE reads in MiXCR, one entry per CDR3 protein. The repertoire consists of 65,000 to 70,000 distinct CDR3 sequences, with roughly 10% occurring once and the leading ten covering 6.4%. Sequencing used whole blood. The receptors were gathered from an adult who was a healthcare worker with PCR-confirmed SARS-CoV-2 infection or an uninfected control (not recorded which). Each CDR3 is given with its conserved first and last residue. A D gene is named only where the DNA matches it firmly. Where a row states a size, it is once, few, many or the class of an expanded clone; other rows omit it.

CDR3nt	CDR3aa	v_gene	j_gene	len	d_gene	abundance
TGCGCCAGCGCGTCAACCTTGGGTTTT	CASASTLGF	TRBV23-1	TRBJ1-4	9	NA	many
TGTGCCAGCAGCTTAGACTTTGGGGGCTACGAGCAGTACTTC	CASSLDFGGYEQYF	TRBV7-6	TRBJ2-7	14	NA	many
TGTGCCAGCAGCAAACCGAGGGAGACCCAGTACTTC	CASSKPRETQYF	TRBV6-2/TRBV6-3	TRBJ2-5	12	NA	NA
TGTGCCAGCAGCTTAGGGCTAGCGGGAGCGCATTTTCAAGAGACCCAGTACTTC	CASSLGLAGAHFQETQYF	TRBV7-8	TRBJ2-5	18	TRBD2	many
TGTGCCAGCAGTGTAAGGGCACAGGGCTTCGTGGAGCTGTTTTTT	CASSVRAQGFVELFF	TRBV6-1	TRBJ2-2	15	NA	many
TGCGCCAGCAGCATCCGAGCGGGAGGCACAGATACGCAGTATTTT	CASSIRAGGTDTQYF	TRBV10-1	TRBJ2-3	15	TRBD2	few
TGTGCCAGCAGGGAACCGGGACTACGCTACAATGAGCAGTTCTTC	CASREPGLRYNEQFF	TRBV2	TRBJ2-1	15	TRBD2	few
TGTGCCAGCTCACGGGGGGATTCTAATGAAAAACTGTTTTTT	CASSRGDSNEKLFF	TRBV18	TRBJ1-4	14	NA	NA
TGTGCCAGCAGCAAAGAGGTAGCGGGAGACCCCGGGGAGCTGTTTTTT	CASSKEVAGDPGELFF	TRBV21-1	TRBJ2-2	16	NA	few
TGTGCCAGCAGCCTGGGGGCGAAGGGCTACACCTTC	CASSLGAKGYTF	TRBV12-3/TRBV12-4	TRBJ1-2	12	NA	many
TGTGCCACAACGGACCGAGCTAACTATGGCTACACCTTC	CATTDRANYGYTF	TRBV6-5	TRBJ1-2	13	NA	few
TGTGCCAGCAGTCCCCACGGGACAGGTCCCGGGGAGCTGTTTTTT	CASSPHGTGPGELFF	TRBV28	TRBJ2-2	15	TRBD1	NA
TGTGCCAGCAGCTTAGCGGGAGGATACGAGCAGTACTTC	CASSLAGGYEQYF	TRBV13	TRBJ2-7	13	TRBD2	few
TGTGCCAGCAGCTTATACAGGGGGCAGTACGAGCAGTACTTC	CASSLYRGQYEQYF	TRBV12-3/TRBV12-4	TRBJ2-7	14	TRBD1	NA
TGTGCCAGCAGTTACTCCTCCGGGGCACAGTTCTTC	CASSYSSGAQFF	TRBV6-5	TRBJ2-1	12	NA	NA
TGTGCCAGCAGCTTGGACATGAACACTGAAGCTTTCTTT	CASSLDMNTEAFF	TRBV7-9	TRBJ1-1	13	NA	many
TGTGCCAGCAGTTCCTCTCAGGGGGATTACGAGCAGTACTTC	CASSSSQGDYEQYF	TRBV28	TRBJ2-7	14	TRBD1	few
TGTGCCAGCAGGGGACTAGCGGAGTCCTACGAGCAGTACTTC	CASRGLAESYEQYF	TRBV6-5	TRBJ2-7	14	TRBD2	few
TGTGCCAGCAGCTCCCCTTCCCGGGGGGATCATGGCTACACCTTC	CASSSPSRGDHGYTF	TRBV9	TRBJ1-2	15	NA	few
TGTGCCATCGGCGCTTCCTACAATGAGCAGTTCTTC	CAIGASYNEQFF	TRBV10-3	TRBJ2-1	12	NA	NA
TGTGCTAGTGGACCTGATACGGGGATGAGCGGGAGCGATGAGCAGTTCTTC	CASGPDTGMSGSDEQFF	TRBV12-5	TRBJ2-1	17	TRBD2	NA
TGTGCCAGCAGTCCCCGACGGAACTATGGCTACACCTTC	CASSPRRNYGYTF	TRBV12-3/TRBV12-4	TRBJ1-2	13	NA	few
TGCGCCAGCAGCTGGGCGACCGGGACAGGGGTCAATGAGCAGTTCTTC	CASSWATGTGVNEQFF	TRBV5-1	TRBJ2-1	16	TRBD1	many
TGTGCCAGCAGTTTAGGGACAGTCTACGAGCAGTACTTC	CASSLGTVYEQYF	TRBV27	TRBJ2-7	13	TRBD1	NA
TGCGCCAGCAGCCCGGGCCGTCCGATTGAAGCTTTCTTT	CASSPGRPIEAFF	TRBV5-1	TRBJ1-1	13	NA	NA
TGTGCCAGCAGTCCGGGACTAGCGGGGACCTACGAGCAGTACTTC	CASSPGLAGTYEQYF	TRBV28	TRBJ2-7	15	TRBD2	many
TGCAGTGCTAGAGGGACAGGGAGGGAACTACTAGCCAAAAACATTCAGTACTTC	CSARGTGRELLAKNIQYF	TRBV20-1	TRBJ2-4	18	NA	NA
TGTGCCAGCAGTCGACTAGCGATGAACACCGGGGAGCTGTTTTTT	CASSRLAMNTGELFF	TRBV3-1	TRBJ2-2	15	TRBD2	few
TGTGCCACCCGGGATGAGGTCTTTTCGGAGACCCAGTACTTC	CATRDEVFSETQYF	TRBV10-3	TRBJ2-5	14	NA	many
TGCGCCAGCAGCCCACTAGGGGACGAGCAGTTCTTC	CASSPLGDEQFF	TRBV5-1	TRBJ2-1	12	NA	NA
TGTGCCAGCAGCTTAAACAGGGACTACGAGCAGTACTTC	CASSLNRDYEQYF	TRBV11-3	TRBJ2-7	13	NA	few
TGTGCCACCACCTACTCGGCGGGAGCCGGGGAGACCCAGTACTTC	CATTYSAGAGETQYF	TRBV28	TRBJ2-5	15	TRBD2	many
TGTGCCACCAGCAGACCACTAGCGGGAGGGCCAGATACGCAGTATTTT	CATSRPLAGGPDTQYF	TRBV15	TRBJ2-3	16	TRBD2	few
TGCAGTGCTAGTACGGCCCACGAGCAGTACTTC	CSASTAHEQYF	TRBV20-1	TRBJ2-7	11	NA	many
TGCAGTGCCCCGAGGGGGGACAGGGGCGGTTACAATGAGCAGTTCTTC	CSAPRGDRGGYNEQFF	TRBV20-1	TRBJ2-1	16	TRBD1	NA
TGTGCCAGCAGCCCCCGGGCAGGGAGCAATCAGCCCCAGCAATTT	CASSPRAGSNQPQQF	TRBV11-2	TRBJ1-5	15	NA	many
TGCAGCGCCAGAGCGAACACCGGGGAGCTGTTTTTT	CSARANTGELFF	TRBV29-1	TRBJ2-2	12	NA	NA
TGTGCCAGCACCTTTCGTCGGCGCGGGAGTGCCGAGCAGTACTTC	CASTFRRRGSAEQYF	TRBV28	TRBJ2-7	15	TRBD2	NA
TGTGCCACCAGTGATTTGCTCAGCACCGGGGAGCTGTTTTTT	CATSDLLSTGELFF	TRBV24-1	TRBJ2-2	14	NA	NA
TGTGCCAGTAAGAACAGGGCGCCAGATACGCAGTATTTT	CASKNRAPDTQYF	TRBV19	TRBJ2-3	13	NA	NA
TGTGCCAGCAGCACGCCCCGACTAGCGGATATCACAGATACGCAGTATTTT	CASSTPRLADITDTQYF	TRBV7-9	TRBJ2-3	17	TRBD2	NA
TGTGCCAGTAATGACCCGGGAGGGCGAGGCGAGCAGTACTTC	CASNDPGGRGEQYF	TRBV19	TRBJ2-7	14	TRBD2	many
TGCAGTGCTAAGGTCACGACAGGGGAATCCTACAATGAGCAGTTCTTC	CSAKVTTGESYNEQFF	TRBV20-1	TRBJ2-1	16	TRBD1	few